The TCR beta chain described here comes from a study of CD8+CD57+ T cells in acquired aplastic anemia. Whole-study context: The study obtained an average of about 3.2 ug of DNA from sorted CD4+ and CD8+ cells. Study-level results: Comparison of patients with controls identified some 29 shared CD8+ CDR3 sequences. A significant difference in CD8+ Simpson's diversity between patients and controls was not found.

The TCR beta profiling, which covered VDJ combination and CDR3 sequence, was carried out using genomic DNA as the template. TCRdb used MiXCR to reprocess the reads, holding one entry per CDR3 protein. The data show roughly 290,000 distinct CDR3 sequences, with roughly 61% seen just once and under 1.5% held by the top ten. The V gene end was trimmed by 5 bases and the J gene end by 8 bases; junction bases not matched to a gene: 14. From germline, CDR1 is SGHVS and CDR2 FQNEAQ. The CDR3 is 15 amino acids. For this clonotype: The antigen remains undetermined.

In patients chosen for sequencing, flow cytometry had shown CD8+CD57+ cell expansion. No therapy was given to patients before blood sampling. The clonotype originates from a human donor with aplastic anemia. Sequenced: sorted CD4+, CD8+, or CD8+CD57+ T cells (not recorded which) from PBMCs. The V gene is TRBV7-8, the J gene TRBJ2-7; 8 bases are a match to TRBD1. CDR3 in DNA: TGTGCCAGCAGCCCGCGCTCGGGGACAGGTTACAAGCAGTACTTC. Its translation is CASSPRSGTGYKQYF.